The 17 T cell receptor beta chains below come from one sample, sequenced in a study of cytomegalovirus exposure and HLA in healthy donors. The repertoire was sequenced with immunoSEQ multiplex PCR; TCRdb's copy has only in-frame clones and lacks some. The sample holds some 270,000 clones, around 85% seen once. Sequenced material: PBMCs. These receptors were collected from a woman in her late teens or twenties in good health and CMV-seronegative.

The chain is built from TRBV5-4 and TRBJ2-2; perhaps TRBD2 as D (5 bases). This CDR3 comprises 15 residues. Germline lookup yields CDR1 SGHNT and CDR2 YYREEE (reference sequence). V shed 4 bases and J shed 1 base, with 11 bases lying between them. CDR3 coding DNA: TGTGCCAGCAGCCCTCGGACTTTGAACACCGGGGAGCTGTTTTTT. Translating gives CASSPRTLNTGELFF.

The V gene is TRBV30, the J gene TRBJ1-3; a possible D gene is TRBD1 (5 bases). The V end was cut by 3 bases, the J end by 6 bases, with 21 bases between. The CDR3 extends over 16 amino acids. Germline V gives CDR1 GTSNPN, CDR2 SVGIG (reference sequence). Written as DNA, the CDR3 is TGTGCCTGGAGCACTATGCCTGCAGGGTTCTCAAACACCATATATTTT. This translates into CAWSTMPAGFSNTIYF.

The genes are TRBV2 and TRBJ1-5, with 8 bases lining up with TRBD1. CDR3 length equals 13 residues. CDR1 SNHLY and CDR2 FYNNEI come from the germline V gene. V lost 6 bases, J lost 6 bases, and 4 bases stayed unmatched. The chain's CDR3 is CASRGQVPQPQHF. The DNA for the CDR3 is TGTGCCAGCAGGGGACAGGTCCCTCAGCCCCAGCATTTT. The full variable domain, its missing parts supplied by reference TRBV2 and TRBJ1-5, is EPEVTQTPSHQVTQMGQEVILRCVPISNHLYFYWYRQILGQKVEFLVSFYNNEISEKSEIFDDQFSVERPDGSNFTLKIRSTKLEDSAMYFCASRGQVPQPQHFGDGTRLSIL.

The chain links TRBV6-6 to TRBJ1-5, with 9 bases that match TRBD1. V shed 6 bases and J 0 bases; nucleotides not matched to a gene: 3. The CDR3 runs 15 residues. Germline CDR1 reads MNHNY; CDR2 reads SVGAGI (reference sequence). The CDR3 DNA is TGTGCCAGCAGAGGGACAGGGTATAGCAATCAGCCCCAGCATTTT. This codes for CASRGTGYSNQPQHF.

V gene TRBV10-2 combines with J gene TRBJ2-7, with a possible D match to TRBD1 (5 bases). CDR3 length: 13 residues. CDR1 and CDR2 (germline): WSHSY, SAAADI. V was trimmed by 10 bases and J by 4 bases, leaving 17 bases between them. CDR3 protein: CATHSDKKYEQYF. CDR3 DNA sequence: TGCGCCACTCACTCGGACAAGAAGTACGAGCAGTACTTC.

The V and J genes are TRBV20-1 and TRBJ1-1; TRBD1 agrees at 9 bases. The CDR3 has 11 residues. Germline V gene sequence: CDR1 DFQATT, CDR2 SNEGSKA (reference sequence). J lost 5 bases, V lost 7 bases, and 2 bases had no gene match. CDR3 amino acids: CSVGTGTEAFF. The CDR3 bases are TGCAGTGTCGGGACAGGGACTGAAGCTTTCTTT.

This chain joins TRBV7-3 and TRBJ2-3, with 7 bases aligning to TRBD1. Germline CDR1 is SGHTA and CDR2 is FQGTGA. The CDR3 extends over 13 amino acids. V shed 5 bases and J 1 base; nucleotides not matched to a gene: 0. The CDR3 region is CASSGQGTDTQYF. In nucleotides, the CDR3 is TGTGCCAGCAGCGGACAGGGCACAGATACGCAGTATTTT. Combining the CDR3 with reference TRBV7-3 and TRBJ2-3 gives the whole variable domain GAGVSQTPSNKVTEKGKYVELRCDPISGHTALYWYRQSLGQGPEFLIYFQGTGAADDSGLPNDRFFAVRPEGSVSTLKIQRTERGDSAVYLCASSGQGTDTQYFGPGTRLTVL.

This clone was seen more than once but under ten times. The V call is TRBV27, the J call TRBJ1-2, with TRBD1 identical over 8 bases. Germline V gene sequence: CDR1 MNHEY, CDR2 SMNVEV (reference sequence). V was pared by 6 bases and J by 2 bases, with 5 bases of the junction left unmatched. The CDR3 length is 14 residues. CDR3 DNA sequence: TGTGCCAGCAGCCCCGGGACAGGCAACTATGGCTACACCTTC. This codes for CASSPGTGNYGYTF.

The chain employs TRBV6-1 and TRBJ1-2, with 8 bases fitting TRBD1. The CDR3 totals 14 residues. Per the germline V gene, CDR1 is MNHNS and CDR2 is SASEGT. V trimming: 6 bases; J trimming: 8 bases; junction bases outside the gene matches: 11. The CDR3 coding sequence is TGTGCCAGCAGAGAACGACAGGGGTTGGGAGGCTACACCTTC. Protein product: CASRERQGLGGYTF.

The V call is TRBV21-1, the J call TRBJ2-1; TRBD2 was called by the table and not checked on the DNA. TRBV21-1 is a known pseudogene. The CDR3 has 18 residues. Written as DNA, the CDR3 is TGTGCCAGCAGCAAAGTGGGACTAGCGGGTATCTCCTACAATGAGCAGTTCTTC. This sequence encodes CASSKVGLAGISYNEQFF.

The V call is TRBV15, the J call TRBJ1-5; 7 positions match TRBD1. This CDR3 region has 16 residues. The germline V gene encodes CDR1 LNHNV and CDR2 YYDKDF (reference sequence). The V and J ends lost 3 bases and 0 bases, in that order; junction bases with no gene match: 5. The CDR3 here is CATSSPTGSSNQPQHF. The CDR3 DNA reads as TGTGCCACCAGCAGCCCGACAGGGAGTAGCAATCAGCCCCAGCATTTT. The full variable domain, completed using reference TRBV15 and TRBJ1-5, is DAMVIQNPRYQVTQFGKPVTLSCSQTLNHNVMYWYQQKSSQAPKLLFHYYDKDFNNEADTPDNFQSRRPNTSFCFLDIRSPGLGDTAMYLCATSSPTGSSNQPQHFGDGTRLSIL.

The V and J genes are TRBV6-4 and TRBJ2-1; 13 nucleotides line up with TRBD2. The CDR3 is 16 residues long. Per germline, CDR1 MRHNA and CDR2 SNTAGT. V trimming: 4 bases; J trimming: 10 bases; junction bases outside the gene matches: 10. Here the CDR3 DNA reads TGTGCCAGCAGTGCCGCCACTAGCGGGGGGGCGGACGAGCAGTTCTTC. Amino acid sequence: CASSAATSGGADEQFF.

The rearrangement joins TRBV19 to TRBJ1-4, with unresolved D. V lost 8 bases, J lost 1 base, and 17 bases lay in between. CDR3 length equals 16 residues. The germline gives CDR1 LNHDA, CDR2 SQIVND (reference sequence). In DNA, the CDR3 is TGTGCCAGTTTTCCATCCGGGAGACGAACTAATGAAAAACTGTTTTTT. It yields the protein CASFPSGRRTNEKLFF.

The chain has TRBV4-2 and TRBJ2-5, with 11 nucleotides matching TRBD2. The CDR3 is 16 residues long. V shed 1 base and J 3 bases; nucleotides not matched to a gene: 4. The germline CDR1 and CDR2 sequences are LGHNA and YNFKEQ. In nucleotides, the CDR3 is TGTGCCAGCAGCCAAGCACTAGCGGGAGAAGAAGAGACCCAGTACTTC. Its translation is CASSQALAGEEETQYF.

The rearrangement joins TRBV2 to TRBJ1-1; no clear D gene. V dropped 0 bases and J dropped 7 bases, with 3 bases sitting between them. The germline gives CDR1 SNHLY, CDR2 FYNNEI. The CDR3 loop spans 11 amino acids. This CDR3 reads CASSEASEAFF. The CDR3 bases are TGTGCCAGCAGTGAAGCCAGTGAAGCTTTCTTT.

The genes are TRBV4-3 and TRBJ1-1; 10 bases line up with TRBD1. CDR1 and CDR2 (germline): LGHNA, YSLEER. J was trimmed by 0 bases and V by 4 bases; bases with no gene match: 2. The CDR3 has 15 residues. DNA of the CDR3: TGCGCCAGCAGCCGGACAGGGGGTTTGAACACTGAAGCTTTCTTT. This translates into CASSRTGGLNTEAFF.

In regard to this clone: Other DNA sequences in this specimen translate into the identical CDR3. The J gene is TRBJ2-7, the V gene TRBV11-2; D may be TRBD2 (5 bases). Per germline, CDR1 SGHAT and CDR2 FQNNGV. The V gene lost 1 base and the J gene lost 3 bases, with 7 bases spanning the gap. This CDR3 comprises 13 residues. The CDR3 spells CASSLAGVYEQYF. CDR3 sequence (DNA): TGTGCCAGCAGCTTAGCCGGGGTCTACGAGCAGTACTTC.